This entry describes one T cell receptor (beta chain). Antigen unknown. Residues arising from an ambiguous or unread base are written as X. The record originates from a study of T cells in localized non-small cell lung cancer. Study results and caveats: Only one tumor region went through sequencing, so heterogeneity may still be there. Turning up in adjacent lung were a median around 58 of the top 100 tumor clones. Uninvolved adjacent lung showed the highest T cell clonality, exceeding tumor. Higher T cell density in the blood was associated with longer overall survival, whereas higher adjacent-lung clonality associated with shorter survival.

V dropped 4 bases and J dropped 5 bases, with 12 bases sitting between them. This CDR3 spans 14 amino acids. Germline V gene data show CDR1 as SGHDN and CDR2 as FVKESK. Clones were sequenced by immunoSEQ multiplex PCR, and TCRdb holds only the in-frame ones, with some missing. The sample lists about 2,400 clones; under 25% were seen once. The source of this sequence is an older male donor with stage I lung adenocarcinoma. The source material was lung tumor tissue, sampled before any cancer treatment. The rearrangement joins TRBV14 to TRBJ2-1; D not resolved. DNA for the CDR3: TGTGCCAGCAGCCCYCCACTACATGACAATGAGCAGTTCTTC. Protein product: CASSXPLHDNEQFF. The whole CDR3 protein is CASSPPLHDNEQFF.